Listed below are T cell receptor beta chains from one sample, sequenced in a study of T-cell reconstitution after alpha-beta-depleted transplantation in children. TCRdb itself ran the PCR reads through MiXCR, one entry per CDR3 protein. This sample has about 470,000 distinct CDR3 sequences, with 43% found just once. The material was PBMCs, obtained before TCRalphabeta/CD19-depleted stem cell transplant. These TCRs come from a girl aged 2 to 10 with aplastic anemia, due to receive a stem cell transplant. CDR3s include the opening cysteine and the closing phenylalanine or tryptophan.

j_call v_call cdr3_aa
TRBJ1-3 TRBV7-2 CASSPDIHSGNTIYF
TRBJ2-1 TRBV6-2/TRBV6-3 CASSIGQGPYNEQFF
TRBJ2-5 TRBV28 CASTGGVGETQYF
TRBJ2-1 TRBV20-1 CSAWGRNSYNEQFF
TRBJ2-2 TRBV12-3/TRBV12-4 CASSPETGHNTGELFF
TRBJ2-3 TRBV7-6 CASSLEWVGASTDTQYF
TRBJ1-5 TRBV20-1 CSARSGFQGQPQHF
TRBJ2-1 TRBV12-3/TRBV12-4 CASSLIEQFF
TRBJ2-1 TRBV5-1 CASSLARWPGVANEQFF
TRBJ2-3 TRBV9 CASSERPAGTDTQYF
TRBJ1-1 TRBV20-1 CSARGTTTEAFF